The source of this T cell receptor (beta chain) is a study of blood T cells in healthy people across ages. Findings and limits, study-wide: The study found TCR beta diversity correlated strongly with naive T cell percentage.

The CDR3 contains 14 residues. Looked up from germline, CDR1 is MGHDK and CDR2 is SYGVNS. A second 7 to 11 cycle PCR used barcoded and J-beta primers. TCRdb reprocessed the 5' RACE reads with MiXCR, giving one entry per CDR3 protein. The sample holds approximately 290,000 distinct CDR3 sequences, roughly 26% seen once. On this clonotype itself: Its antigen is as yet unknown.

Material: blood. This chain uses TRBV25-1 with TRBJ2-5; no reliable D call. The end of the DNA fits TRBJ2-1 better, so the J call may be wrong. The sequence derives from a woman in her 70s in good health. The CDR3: CASSEYHSYNEQFF. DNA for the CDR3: TGTGCCAGCAGTGAATACCACTCCTACAATGAGCAGTTCTTC.